This entry concerns a single T cell receptor (beta chain). These data come from a study of cytomegalovirus exposure and HLA in healthy donors. The PCR ran on 60 Vbeta and 13 Jbeta primers. Measured with immunoSEQ multiplex PCR; TCRdb has only the in-frame clones, and not every one. Of some 81,000 clones listed, roughly 73% are singletons. This TCR was sampled from a woman between 40 and 55 years old in good health and CMV-seropositive. The sample consisted of PBMCs.

The chain's CDR3 is CASSLGPIRDEQYF. The DNA of the CDR3 is TGCGCCAGCAGCTTGGGCCCAATTCGCGACGAGCAGTACTTC. V gene TRBV5-1 combines with J gene TRBJ2-7; D ambiguous. Per the germline V gene, CDR1 is SGHRS and CDR2 is YFSETQ. The CDR3 contains 14 residues. V gave up 0 bases and J gave up 5 bases, with 12 bases separating them.